Shown below are 26 T cell receptor beta chains from a single sample sequenced in a study of blood T cell repertoires in COVID-19. Libraries were prepared by immunoSEQ multiplex PCR; TCRdb keeps only in-frame clonotypes and omits some of them. The sample holds around 300,000 clones; 75% to 95% are singletons and the top ten take more than 6%. The sequenced material came from peripheral blood. The receptors were gathered from a woman in her 30s with COVID-19, enrolled during active disease.

The chain carries TRBV6-1 and TRBJ2-7, with 7 bases aligning to TRBD1. CDR1 is MNHNS and CDR2 is SASEGT in the germline V gene. V lost 1 base, J lost 5 bases, and 11 bases stayed unmatched. The CDR3 contains 16 residues. CDR3 loop: CASSEGFWPGGDEQYF. The DNA for the CDR3 is TGTGCCAGCAGTGAAGGTTTTTGGCCAGGGGGTGACGAGCAGTACTTC.

The chain is built from TRBV20-1 and TRBJ2-5; the match to TRBD2 covers 9 bases. Germline lookup yields CDR1 DFQATT and CDR2 SNEGSKA (reference sequence). The V and J ends lost 3 bases and 4 bases, in that order; junction bases with no gene match: 9. CDR3 length: 15 residues. The DNA of the CDR3 is TGCAGTGCTAGTTCGCCTAGCGGGATGGTAGAGACCCAGTACTTC. This gives the protein CSASSPSGMVETQYF.

This clone came up a few times. Here the CDR3 DNA reads TGTGCCAGCAGTTCTACAGGGAACACTGAAGCTTTCTTT. Amino acids: CASSSTGNTEAFF. The chain couples TRBV6-4 to TRBJ1-1; a possible D gene is TRBD1 (5 bases). CDR3 length equals 13 residues. Trimming removed 5 bases at V and 1 base at J, with 8 bases between. Germline V CDR1 and CDR2: MRHNA, SNTAGT.

This chain links TRBV15 with TRBJ2-7; unclear D gene. V was cut by 0 bases and J by 0 bases, with 9 bases left in between. In germline, CDR1 is LNHNV, CDR2 YYDKDF (reference sequence). The CDR3 has 15 residues. In nucleotides, the CDR3 is TGTGCCACCAGCAGAGATATGGGCAACTCCTACGAGCAGTACTTC. Translation gives CATSRDMGNSYEQYF.

V and J are TRBV10-3 and TRBJ1-2; 8 bases fit TRBD1. The V gene end was trimmed by 3 bases and the J gene end by 4 bases; junction bases not matched to a gene: 7. Germline values: CDR1 ENHRY, CDR2 SYGVKD. This CDR3 comprises 15 residues. CDR3 protein: CAISDRQGPSYGYTF. CDR3 coding DNA: TGTGCCATCAGTGACCGACAGGGGCCCTCCTATGGCTACACCTTC.

The chain carries TRBV9 and TRBJ2-5; 12 bases line up with TRBD2. This CDR3 contains 16 residues. Germline V gene sequence: CDR1 SGDLS, CDR2 YYNGEE. V lost 5 bases and J lost 4; bases outside the gene matches: 9. The CDR3 sequence is CASSARTSGMSETQYF. CDR3 DNA: TGTGCCAGCAGTGCTCGGACTAGCGGGATGTCAGAGACCCAGTACTTC.

J is TRBJ2-1 and V is TRBV2; D unresolved. The germline V gene has CDR1 SNHLY and CDR2 FYNNEI. CDR3 length equals 14 residues. Trimming removed 5 bases from V and 7 bases from J, with 15 bases in between. The DNA for the CDR3 is TGTGCCAGCAGTCTAGGTGCCGGCCCAAATGAGCAGTTCTTC. Encoded protein: CASSLGAGPNEQFF.

This clone occurred once. The rearrangement joins TRBV6-2 or TRBV6-3 to TRBJ1-2; D may be TRBD1 (5 bases). The CDR3 has 17 residues. CDR1 and CDR2 (germline): MNHEY, SVGEGT. Trimming stripped 6 bases from V and 4 bases from J, with 24 bases between. CDR3 in DNA: TGTGCCAGCAGCCGACGAGCGACTAGGGGACCCTCCTATGGCTACACCTTC. Encoded protein: CASSRRATRGPSYGYTF.

This chain links TRBV19 with TRBJ1-5; D remains unclear. The V and J ends lost 3 bases and 0 bases respectively, with 9 bases between them. The CDR3 extends over 15 amino acids. The germline V gene has CDR1 LNHDA and CDR2 SQIVND (reference sequence). CDR3: CASSIGVNSNQPQHF. DNA of the CDR3: TGTGCCAGTAGTATCGGGGTTAATAGCAATCAGCCCCAGCATTTT.

This sequence joins TRBV20-1 and TRBJ2-1; D unclear. The CDR3 runs 11 residues. CDR1 and CDR2 from the germline V gene are DFQATT and SNEGSKA (reference sequence). V lost 2 bases and J 5 bases, leaving 4 bases between the germline ends. CDR3 DNA sequence: TGCAGTGCTAGATTAAACAATGAGCAGTTCTTC. This gives the protein CSARLNNEQFF.

The chain uses TRBV30 and TRBJ1-2; 10 bases match TRBD1. The CDR3 sequence is 15 residues long. V lost 0 bases, J lost 4 bases, and 5 bases stayed unmatched. In germline, CDR1 is GTSNPN, CDR2 SVGIG (reference sequence). This chain's CDR3 is CAWSVQGQGIYGYTF. The CDR3 DNA reads as TGTGCCTGGAGTGTACAGGGACAGGGGATCTATGGCTACACCTTC.

This clone was detected once. The gene calls are TRBV5-4 and TRBJ2-3, with D tentatively TRBD2 (7 bases). The CDR3 length is 15 residues. CDR1 is SGHNT, CDR2 YYREEE, per germline (reference sequence). V was trimmed by 4 bases and J by 3 bases, leaving 15 bases between them. The CDR3 DNA reads as TGTGCCAGCAGCGCCCAGGGGCGGGAGACAGATACGCAGTATTTT. Its translation: CASSAQGRETDTQYF.

The chain couples TRBV19 to TRBJ1-6; possible D gene TRBD1, 5 bases. The germline V gene encodes CDR1 LNHDA and CDR2 SQIVND (reference sequence). Trimming stripped 5 bases from V and 10 bases from J, with 12 bases between. This CDR3 has 13 residues. CDR3 nucleotides: TGTGCCAGTAGTGGCCAGGGAGGCTCACCCCTCCACTTT. Protein product: CASSGQGGSPLHF.

The rearrangement uses TRBV7-9 and TRBJ2-1; D unclear. This CDR3 spans 14 amino acids. The germline CDR1 and CDR2 sequences are SEHNR and FQNEAQ (reference sequence). Between the trimmed V and J ends, which lost 5 bases and 9 bases, there was a span of 17 bases. Here the CDR3 reads CASSPYPRGTEQFF. CDR3 nucleotide sequence: TGTGCCAGCAGCCCCTACCCGCGCGGAACTGAGCAGTTCTTC.

The rearrangement uses TRBV12-3 or TRBV12-4 and TRBJ2-2; D is unclear. The CDR3 sequence is 10 residues long. Between the trimmed V and J ends, which lost 8 bases and 7 bases, there was a span of 5 bases. CDR3: CASGSGELFF. DNA for the CDR3: TGTGCCAGCGGTAGCGGGGAGCTGTTTTTT.

V usage is TRBV24-1 and J usage is TRBJ2-1; perhaps TRBD2 as D (5 bases). V was shortened by 3 bases and J by 3 bases, with 8 bases between the two germline ends. CDR1 and CDR2 from the germline V gene are KGHDR and SFDVKD. The CDR3 sequence is 14 residues long. The CDR3 DNA reads as TGTGCCACCAGTGATCGCCGGGACTACAATGAGCAGTTCTTC. Translating it yields CATSDRRDYNEQFF.

The chain joins TRBV2 to TRBJ1-4, with 9 bases identical to TRBD1. Germline V gives CDR1 SNHLY, CDR2 FYNNEI. V lost 7 bases to trimming and J lost 5 bases; unmatched junction nucleotides: 8. This CDR3 contains 15 residues. The CDR3 loop reads CASKVDRGLNEKLFF. The CDR3 DNA is TGTGCCAGCAAGGTTGACAGGGGGTTAAATGAAAAACTGTTTTTT.

The rearrangement uses TRBV7-6 and TRBJ1-5, with D possibly TRBD1 on 6 matching bases. Germline CDR1 SGHVS, CDR2 FNYEAQ. The ends were cut back, 1 base at V and 5 bases at J, with 12 bases in the middle. The CDR3 totals 15 residues. The CDR3 DNA is TGTGCCAGCAGCTTAGTGTCAGGGGCCGATCAGCCCCAGCATTTT. Translation: CASSLVSGADQPQHF.

The chain combines TRBV2 with TRBJ1-6; 7 bases are shared with TRBD1. The CDR3 runs to 14 residues. Germline V gene lookup returns CDR1 SNHLY and CDR2 FYNNEI. J gave up 9 bases and V 5 bases, and 7 bases lay outside the gene matches. This CDR3 is CASSFDRDRSPLHF. CDR3 in DNA: TGTGCCAGCAGTTTTGACAGGGATCGTTCACCCCTCCACTTT.

The V and J genes are TRBV24-1 and TRBJ1-1; D is undetermined. Looked up from germline, CDR1 is KGHDR and CDR2 is SFDVKD. V lost 5 bases, J lost 3 bases, and 6 bases lay in between. The CDR3 runs 12 residues. DNA for the CDR3: TGTGCCACCAGTGTCGGTGACACTGAAGCTTTCTTT. As protein: CATSVGDTEAFF.

The chain uses TRBV7-2 and TRBJ2-3; no clear D. The CDR3 has 13 amino acids. Germline V lookup: CDR1 SGHTA, CDR2 FQGNSA. V was cut by 1 base and J by 4 bases, with 6 bases left in between. CDR3 bases: TGTGCCAGCAGCTTAGGCAGTTCAGATACGCAGTATTTT. Its translation: CASSLGSSDTQYF.

The V gene is TRBV28, the J gene TRBJ2-5; D possibly corresponds to TRBD1 (5 bases). CDR3 size: 14 residues. Looked up from germline, CDR1 is MDHEN and CDR2 is SYDVKM. V dropped 3 bases and J dropped 1 base, with 9 bases sitting between them. CDR3 sequence reads: CASSLPRAQETQYF. The CDR3 nucleotides read TGTGCCAGCAGTTTGCCCAGGGCCCAAGAGACCCAGTACTTC.

This rearrangement joins TRBV4-3 to TRBJ2-1, with D unclear. The CDR3 runs to 15 residues. V was shortened by 0 bases and J by 9 bases, with 15 bases between the two germline ends. CDR1 is LGHNA and CDR2 is YSLEER in the germline V gene. The CDR3: CASSQDRLPASEQFF. The CDR3 region has the DNA TGCGCCAGCAGCCAAGATCGGCTCCCAGCGTCTGAGCAGTTCTTC.

This clone was seen just once. V is TRBV3-1 (or the pseudogene TRBV3-2) and J is TRBJ2-5; TRBD2 matches at 13 bases. With 4 bases clipped from V and 5 bases from J, the junction kept 4 bases outside the gene matches. The CDR3 loop spans 15 amino acids. The germline V gene has CDR1 LGHDT and CDR2 YNNKEL (reference sequence). CDR3 DNA: TGTGCCAGCAGCCCAAGGACTAGCGGGAGTGAGACCCAGTACTTC. It specifies CASSPRTSGSETQYF.

V gene TRBV5-6 combines with J gene TRBJ1-3; 10 nucleotides match TRBD1. V shed 4 bases and J 1 base; nucleotides not matched to a gene: 2. Germline loops: CDR1 SGHDT, CDR2 YYEEEE. The CDR3 runs to 15 residues. DNA for the CDR3: TGTGCCAGCAGCGGGACAGGGGCATCTGGAAACACCATATATTTT. It yields the protein CASSGTGASGNTIYF.

This sequence joins TRBV5-5 and TRBJ2-3, with 8 bases lining up with TRBD2. V was pared by 5 bases and J by 7 bases, with 18 bases of the junction left unmatched. Germline CDR1 reads SGHKS; CDR2 reads YYEKEE (reference sequence). This CDR3 has 17 amino acids. The CDR3 sequence is CASSYSVGAGAEYTQYF. The CDR3 nucleotides read TGTGCCAGCAGTTACTCGGTGGGAGCGGGAGCTGAGTATACGCAGTATTTT.